The entry below describes one TCR beta chain. Its antigen is unidentified. This could be a read error, since a much larger clone is one nucleotide away. This CDR3 has 15 residues. V was shortened by 10 bases and J by 0 bases, with 17 bases between the two germline ends. Looked up from germline, CDR1 is SGHVS and CDR2 is FNYEAQ. This sample stems from a study of T cell repertoires in cytomegalovirus infection. TCRdb reprocessed the reads with MiXCR, giving one entry per CDR3 protein. The sample gives about 20,000 distinct CDR3 sequences, roughly two fifths of which show up once; approximately 96% is in the top ten.

Source: CD8+ T cells from cultured PBMCs, taken from culture after CMV antigen stimulation. The rearrangement joins TRBV7-6 to TRBJ2-3, with a tentative D call TRBD1 (7 bases). The TCR comes from a human donor in good health (CMV status not recorded). Some clones in this sample may be carry-over from other donors' samples. CDR3 DNA sequence: TGTGCCAACATCCCGCGGGACAGAAGCACAGATACGCAGTATTTT. This encodes CANIPRDRSTDTQYF.